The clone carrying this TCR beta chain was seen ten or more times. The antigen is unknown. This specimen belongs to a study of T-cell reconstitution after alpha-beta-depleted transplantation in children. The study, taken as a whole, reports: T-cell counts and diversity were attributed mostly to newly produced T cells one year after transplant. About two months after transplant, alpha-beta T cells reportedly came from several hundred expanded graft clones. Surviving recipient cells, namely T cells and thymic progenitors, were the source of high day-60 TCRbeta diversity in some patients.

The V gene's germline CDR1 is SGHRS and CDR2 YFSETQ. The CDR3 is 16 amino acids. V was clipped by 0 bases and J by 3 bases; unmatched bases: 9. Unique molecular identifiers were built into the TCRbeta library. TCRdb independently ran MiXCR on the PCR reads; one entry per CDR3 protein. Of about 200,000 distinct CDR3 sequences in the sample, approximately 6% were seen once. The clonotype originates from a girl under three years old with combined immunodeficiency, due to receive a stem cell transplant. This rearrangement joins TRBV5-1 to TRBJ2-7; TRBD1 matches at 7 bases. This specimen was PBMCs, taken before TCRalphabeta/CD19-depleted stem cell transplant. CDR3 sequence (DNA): TGCGCCAGCAGCTTGGTTCAGGGGGTTTTAAACTACGAGCAGTACTTC. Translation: CASSLVQGVLNYEQYF.